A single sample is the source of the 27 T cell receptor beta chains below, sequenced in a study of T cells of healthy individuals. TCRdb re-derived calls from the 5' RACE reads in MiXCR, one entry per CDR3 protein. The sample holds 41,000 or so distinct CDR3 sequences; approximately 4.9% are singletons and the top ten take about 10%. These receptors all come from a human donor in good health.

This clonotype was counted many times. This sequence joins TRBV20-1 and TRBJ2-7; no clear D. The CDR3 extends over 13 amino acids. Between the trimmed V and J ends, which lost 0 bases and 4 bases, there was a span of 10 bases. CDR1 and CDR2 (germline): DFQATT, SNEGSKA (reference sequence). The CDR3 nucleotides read TGCAGTGCTAGAGAGAAATCGGGTTACGAGCAGTACTTC. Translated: CSAREKSGYEQYF.

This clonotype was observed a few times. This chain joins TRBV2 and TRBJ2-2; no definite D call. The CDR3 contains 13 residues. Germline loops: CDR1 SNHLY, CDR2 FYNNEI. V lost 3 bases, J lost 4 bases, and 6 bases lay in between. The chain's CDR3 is CASSEEATGELFF. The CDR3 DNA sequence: TGTGCCAGCAGTGAGGAAGCCACCGGGGAGCTGTTTTTT.

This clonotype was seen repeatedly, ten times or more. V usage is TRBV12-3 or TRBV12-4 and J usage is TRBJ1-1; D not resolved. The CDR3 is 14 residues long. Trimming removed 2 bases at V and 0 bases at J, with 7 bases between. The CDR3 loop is CASSLSDLNTEAFF. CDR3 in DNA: TGTGCCAGCAGTTTATCCGATTTGAACACTGAAGCTTTCTTT.

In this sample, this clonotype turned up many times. The CDR3 bases are TGCGCCAGCAGCCAAGATTCCCGCGCAGGGCGGAATGGCTACACCTTC. Translated: CASSQDSRAGRNGYTF. V is TRBV4-1 and J is TRBJ1-2; weak D call: TRBD1 (5 bases). The CDR3 consists of 16 residues. Germline lookup yields CDR1 MGHRA and CDR2 YSYEKL. V was pared by 0 bases and J by 6 bases, with 17 bases between.

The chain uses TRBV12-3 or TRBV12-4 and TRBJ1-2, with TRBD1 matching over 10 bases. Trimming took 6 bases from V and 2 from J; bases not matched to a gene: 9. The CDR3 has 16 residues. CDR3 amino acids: CASSYRQGARNYGYTF. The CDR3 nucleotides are TGTGCCAGCAGCTACCGACAGGGGGCCCGGAACTATGGCTACACCTTC.

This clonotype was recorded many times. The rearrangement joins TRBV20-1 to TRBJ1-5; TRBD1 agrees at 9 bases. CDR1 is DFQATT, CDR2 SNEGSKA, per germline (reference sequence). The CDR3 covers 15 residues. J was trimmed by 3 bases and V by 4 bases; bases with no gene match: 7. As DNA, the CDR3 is TGCAGTGCTATCACGGGGACAGGGATCAATCAGCCCCAGCATTTT. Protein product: CSAITGTGINQPQHF.

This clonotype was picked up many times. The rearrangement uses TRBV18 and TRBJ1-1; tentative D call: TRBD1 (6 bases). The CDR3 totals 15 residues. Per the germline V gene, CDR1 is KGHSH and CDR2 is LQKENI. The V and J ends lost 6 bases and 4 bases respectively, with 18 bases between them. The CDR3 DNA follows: TGTGCCAGCTCCAGAGCTTTTCAGGGGCGCACTGAAGCTTTCTTT. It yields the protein CASSRAFQGRTEAFF.

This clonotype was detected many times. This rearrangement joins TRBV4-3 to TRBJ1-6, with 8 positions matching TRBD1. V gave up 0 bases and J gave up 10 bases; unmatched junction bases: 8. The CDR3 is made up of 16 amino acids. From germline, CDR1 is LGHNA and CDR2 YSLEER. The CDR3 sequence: CASSQDVGQGESPLHF. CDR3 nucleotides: TGCGCCAGCAGCCAAGATGTTGGACAGGGCGAATCACCCCTCCACTTT.

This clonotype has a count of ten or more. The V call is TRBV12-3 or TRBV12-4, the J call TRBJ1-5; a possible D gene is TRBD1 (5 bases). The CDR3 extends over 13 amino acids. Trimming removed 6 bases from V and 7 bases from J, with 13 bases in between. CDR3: CASSRQPQQPQHF. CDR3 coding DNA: TGTGCCAGCAGCCGACAGCCACAACAGCCCCAGCATTTT.

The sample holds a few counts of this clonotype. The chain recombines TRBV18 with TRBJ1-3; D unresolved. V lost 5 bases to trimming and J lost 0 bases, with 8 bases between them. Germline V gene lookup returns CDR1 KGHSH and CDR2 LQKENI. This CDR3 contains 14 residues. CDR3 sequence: CASSSGSSGNTIYF. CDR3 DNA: TGTGCCAGCTCAAGTGGCTCCTCTGGAAACACCATATATTTT.

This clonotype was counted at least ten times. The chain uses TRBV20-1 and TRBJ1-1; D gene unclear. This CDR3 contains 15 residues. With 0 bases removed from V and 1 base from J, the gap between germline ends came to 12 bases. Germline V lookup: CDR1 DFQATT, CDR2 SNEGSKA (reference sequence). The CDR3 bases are TGCAGTGCTAGAGATCCTAGGGCCCCGAACACTGAAGCTTTCTTT. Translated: CSARDPRAPNTEAFF.

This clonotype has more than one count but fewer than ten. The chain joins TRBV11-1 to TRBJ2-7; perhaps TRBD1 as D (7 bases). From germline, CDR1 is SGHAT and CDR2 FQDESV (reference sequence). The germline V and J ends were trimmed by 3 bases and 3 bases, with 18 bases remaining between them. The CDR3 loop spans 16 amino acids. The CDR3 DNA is TGTGCCAGCAGCTTGGGAGGTCGGACAGGCGTCTACGAGCAGTACTTC. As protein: CASSLGGRTGVYEQYF.

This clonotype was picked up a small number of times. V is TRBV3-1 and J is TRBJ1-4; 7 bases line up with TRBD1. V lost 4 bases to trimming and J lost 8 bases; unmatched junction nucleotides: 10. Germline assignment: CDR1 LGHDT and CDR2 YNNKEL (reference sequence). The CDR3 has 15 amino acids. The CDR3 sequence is CASSLQTGLGEKLFF. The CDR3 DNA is TGTGCCAGCAGCCTCCAGACAGGGCTCGGCGAAAAACTGTTTTTT.

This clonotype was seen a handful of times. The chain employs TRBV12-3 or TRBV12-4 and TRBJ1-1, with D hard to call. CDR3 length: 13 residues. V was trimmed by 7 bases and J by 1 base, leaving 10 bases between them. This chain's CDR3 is CASTLGWNTEAFF. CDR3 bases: TGTGCCAGCACCCTTGGGTGGAACACTGAAGCTTTCTTT.

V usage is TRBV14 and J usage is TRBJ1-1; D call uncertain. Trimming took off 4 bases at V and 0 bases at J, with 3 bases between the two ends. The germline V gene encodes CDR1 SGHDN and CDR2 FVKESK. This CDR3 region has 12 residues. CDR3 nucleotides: TGTGCCAGCAGCCGGATGAACACTGAAGCTTTCTTT. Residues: CASSRMNTEAFF.

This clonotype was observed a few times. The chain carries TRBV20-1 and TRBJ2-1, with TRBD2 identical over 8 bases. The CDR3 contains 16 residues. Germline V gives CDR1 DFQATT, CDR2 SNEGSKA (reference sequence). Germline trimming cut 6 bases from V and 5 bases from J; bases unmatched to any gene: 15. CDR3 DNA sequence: TGCAGTGCGAGACCCCCTACGGGGGGGATACACAATGAGCAGTTCTTC. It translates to CSARPPTGGIHNEQFF.

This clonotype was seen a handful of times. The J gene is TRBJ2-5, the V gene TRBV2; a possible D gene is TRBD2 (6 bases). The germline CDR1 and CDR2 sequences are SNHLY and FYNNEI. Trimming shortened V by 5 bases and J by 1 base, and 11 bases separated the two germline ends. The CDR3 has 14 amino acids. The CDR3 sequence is CASSNGLLQETQYF. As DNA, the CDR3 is TGTGCCAGCAGTAACGGACTACTCCAAGAGACCCAGTACTTC. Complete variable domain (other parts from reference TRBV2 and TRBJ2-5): EPEVTQTPSHQVTQMGQEVILRCVPISNHLYFYWYRQILGQKVEFLVSFYNNEISEKSEIFDDQFSVERPDGSNFTLKIRSTKLEDSAMYFCASSNGLLQETQYFGPGTRLLVL.

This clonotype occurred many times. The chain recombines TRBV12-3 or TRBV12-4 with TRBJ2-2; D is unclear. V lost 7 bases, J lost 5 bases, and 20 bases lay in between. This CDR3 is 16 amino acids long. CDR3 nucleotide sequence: TGTGCCAGCATTCCTGGCCGGTGGAGCTGGACCGGGGAGCTGTTTTTT. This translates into CASIPGRWSWTGELFF.

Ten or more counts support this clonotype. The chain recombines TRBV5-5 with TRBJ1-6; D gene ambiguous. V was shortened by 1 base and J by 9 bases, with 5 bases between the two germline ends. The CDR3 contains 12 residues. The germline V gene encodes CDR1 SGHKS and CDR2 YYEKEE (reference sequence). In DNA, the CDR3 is TGTGCCAGCAGCTTGCGAGGTTCACCCCTCCACTTT. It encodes CASSLRGSPLHF. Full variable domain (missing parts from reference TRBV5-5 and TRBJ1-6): DAGVTQSPTHLIKTRGQQVTLRCSPISGHKSVSWYQQVLGQGPQFIFQYYEKEERGRGNFPDRFSARQFPNYSSELNVNALLLGDSALYLCASSLRGSPLHFGNGTRLTVT.

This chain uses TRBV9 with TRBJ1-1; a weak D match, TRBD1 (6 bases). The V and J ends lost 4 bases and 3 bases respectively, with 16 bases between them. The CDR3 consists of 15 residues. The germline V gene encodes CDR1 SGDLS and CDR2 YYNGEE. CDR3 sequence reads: CASSRGPGLHTEAFF. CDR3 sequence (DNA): TGTGCCAGCAGCCGGGGGCCCGGATTGCACACTGAAGCTTTCTTT.

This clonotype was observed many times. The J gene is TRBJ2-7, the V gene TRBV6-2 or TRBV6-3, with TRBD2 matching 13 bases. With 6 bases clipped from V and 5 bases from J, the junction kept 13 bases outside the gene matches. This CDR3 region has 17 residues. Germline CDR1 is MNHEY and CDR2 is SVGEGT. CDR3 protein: CASRPGLAGVVNHEQYF. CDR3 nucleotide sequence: TGTGCCAGCAGACCAGGACTAGCGGGAGTCGTAAACCACGAGCAGTACTTC.

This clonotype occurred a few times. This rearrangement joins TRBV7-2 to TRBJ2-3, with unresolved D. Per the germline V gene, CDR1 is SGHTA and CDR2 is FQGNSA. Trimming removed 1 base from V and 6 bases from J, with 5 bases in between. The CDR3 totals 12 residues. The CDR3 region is CASSLEWDTQYF. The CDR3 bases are TGTGCCAGCAGCTTAGAATGGGATACGCAGTATTTT.

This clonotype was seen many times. The CDR3 loop reads CASSLSPEEGETQYF. The CDR3 coding sequence is TGTGCCAGCAGCTTAAGTCCAGAGGAGGGAGAGACCCAGTACTTC. The V call is TRBV7-6, the J call TRBJ2-5; D is possibly TRBD2 (6 bases). Germline assignment: CDR1 SGHVS and CDR2 FNYEAQ. Trimming took off 2 bases at V and 4 bases at J, with 14 bases between the two ends. This CDR3 contains 15 residues.

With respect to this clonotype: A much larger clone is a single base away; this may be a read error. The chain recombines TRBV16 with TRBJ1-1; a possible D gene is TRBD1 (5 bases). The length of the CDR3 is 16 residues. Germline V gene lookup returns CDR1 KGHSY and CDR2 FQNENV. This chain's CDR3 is CASGQSMGGKGTEAFF. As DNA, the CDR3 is TGTGCCAGCGGCCAATCAATGGGAGGGAAGGGGACTGAAGCTTTCTTT.

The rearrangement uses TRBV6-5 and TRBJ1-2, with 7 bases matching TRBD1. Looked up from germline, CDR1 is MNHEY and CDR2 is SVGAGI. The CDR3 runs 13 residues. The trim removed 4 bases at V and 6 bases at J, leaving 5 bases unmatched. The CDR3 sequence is CASSLDRWDGYTF. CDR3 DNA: TGTGCCAGCAGTTTGGACAGGTGGGATGGCTACACCTTC.

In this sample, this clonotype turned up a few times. The DNA of the CDR3 is TGTGCCAGCAGTGCCGTAGAGACCCAGTACTTC. Protein sequence: CASSAVETQYF. The chain recombines TRBV2 with TRBJ2-5; D uncertain. The CDR3 contains 11 residues. V gave up 4 bases and J gave up 4 bases, with 4 bases separating them. Germline assignment: CDR1 SNHLY and CDR2 FYNNEI. Together with reference TRBV2 and TRBJ2-5, the CDR3 gives the full variable domain: EPEVTQTPSHQVTQMGQEVILRCVPISNHLYFYWYRQILGQKVEFLVSFYNNEISEKSEIFDDQFSVERPDGSNFTLKIRSTKLEDSAMYFCASSAVETQYFGPGTRLLVL.

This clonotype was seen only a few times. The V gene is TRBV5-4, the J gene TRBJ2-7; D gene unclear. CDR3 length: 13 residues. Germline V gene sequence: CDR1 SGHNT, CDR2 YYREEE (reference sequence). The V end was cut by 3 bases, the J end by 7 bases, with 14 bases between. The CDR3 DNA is TGTGCCAGCAGCTCTTCCATGGTCGATGAGCAGTACTTC. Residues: CASSSSMVDEQYF.